This T cell receptor (beta chain) appears in the sequencing data of a study of blood T cell repertoires in COVID-19. Libraries were prepared by immunoSEQ multiplex PCR; TCRdb keeps only in-frame clonotypes and omits some of them. The sample includes around 140,000 clones, approximately 90% of them seen just once. Per germline, CDR1 LGHDT and CDR2 YNNKEL (reference sequence). J was trimmed by 5 bases and V by 4 bases; bases with no gene match: 7. The CDR3 spans 17 residues. V is TRBV3-1 (or the pseudogene TRBV3-2) and J is TRBJ2-2; the match to TRBD2 covers 13 bases. Sequencing was performed on peripheral blood. The receptor comes from a man in his sixties with COVID-19, enrolled during active disease. The CDR3 DNA is TGTGCCAGCAGCCGGACTAGCGGGGGCCTTAGGACCGGGGAGCTGTTTTTT. The encoded protein is CASSRTSGGLRTGELFF.